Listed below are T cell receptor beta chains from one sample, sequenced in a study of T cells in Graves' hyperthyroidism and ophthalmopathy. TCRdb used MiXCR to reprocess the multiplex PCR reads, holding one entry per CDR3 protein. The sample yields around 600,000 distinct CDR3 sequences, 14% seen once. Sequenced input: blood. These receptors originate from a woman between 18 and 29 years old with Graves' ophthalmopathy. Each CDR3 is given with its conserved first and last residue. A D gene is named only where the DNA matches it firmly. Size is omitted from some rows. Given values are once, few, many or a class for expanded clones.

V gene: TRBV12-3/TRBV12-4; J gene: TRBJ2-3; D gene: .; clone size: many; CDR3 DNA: TGTGCCAGCAGTTTCATTGTAACAGATACGCAGTATTTT; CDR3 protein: CASSFIVTDTQYF
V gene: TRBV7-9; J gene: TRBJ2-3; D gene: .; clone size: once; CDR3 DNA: TGTGCCAGCAGCCCCGTGGGGGCAGAGGTTTGGGATACGCAGTATTTT; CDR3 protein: CASSPVGAEVWDTQYF
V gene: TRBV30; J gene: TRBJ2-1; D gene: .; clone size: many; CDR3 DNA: TGTGCCTGGAAGGAAGGGAGTCCGGTCAATGAGCAGTTCTTC; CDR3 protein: CAWKEGSPVNEQFF
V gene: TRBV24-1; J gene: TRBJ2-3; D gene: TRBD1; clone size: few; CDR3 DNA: TGTGCCACCAGGGGATTACAGGGGGCGGGCACAGATACGCAGTATTTT; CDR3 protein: CATRGLQGAGTDTQYF
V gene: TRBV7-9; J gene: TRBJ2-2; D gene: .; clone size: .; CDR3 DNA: TGTGCCAGCAGCTTAATAGGGTACACCGGGGAGCTGTTTTTT; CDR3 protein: CASSLIGYTGELFF
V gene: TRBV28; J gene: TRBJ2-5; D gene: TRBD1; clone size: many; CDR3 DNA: TGTGCCAGCAGTTTTGCCGGACAGGGGTTAGAGACCCAGTACTTC; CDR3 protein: CASSFAGQGLETQYF
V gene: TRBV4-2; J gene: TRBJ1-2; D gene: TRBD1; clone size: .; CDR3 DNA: TGTGCCAGCAGCCAACCTGACAGGGGGGCCTATGGCTACACCTTC; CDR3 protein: CASSQPDRGAYGYTF
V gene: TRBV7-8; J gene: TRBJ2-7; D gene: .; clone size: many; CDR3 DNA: TGTGCCAGCAGCTTACGTTGGCCGGCGAGCTCCTACGAGCAGTACTTC; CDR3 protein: CASSLRWPASSYEQYF
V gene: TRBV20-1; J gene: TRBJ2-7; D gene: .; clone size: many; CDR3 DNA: TGCAGTGCTTCTTGGGACGGAGGGAGATCCTACGAGCAGTACTTC; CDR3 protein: CSASWDGGRSYEQYF
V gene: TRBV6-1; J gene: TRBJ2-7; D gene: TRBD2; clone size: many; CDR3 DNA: TGTGCCAGCAGTGCTTACGGACTAGGCGGGGCCTACGAGCAGTACTTC; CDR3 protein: CASSAYGLGGAYEQYF
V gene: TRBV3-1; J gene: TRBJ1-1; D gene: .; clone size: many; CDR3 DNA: TGTGCCAGCAGCCGACTGAGTGAAGCTTTCTTT; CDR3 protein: CASSRLSEAFF
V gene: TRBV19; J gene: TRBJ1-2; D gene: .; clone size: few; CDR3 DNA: TGTGCCAGTAGTATAGGGACCTACCCTAACTATGGCTACACCTTC; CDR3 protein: CASSIGTYPNYGYTF
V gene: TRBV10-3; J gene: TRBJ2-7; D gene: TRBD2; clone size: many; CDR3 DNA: TGTGCCATCAGTGTGACTAGCGGGAGAGCCGCCGGCGAGCAGTACTTC; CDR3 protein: CAISVTSGRAAGEQYF
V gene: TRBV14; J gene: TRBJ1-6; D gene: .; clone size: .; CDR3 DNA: TGTGCCAGCACCCCGGGCGACCATAATTCACCCCTCCACTTT; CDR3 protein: CASTPGDHNSPLHF
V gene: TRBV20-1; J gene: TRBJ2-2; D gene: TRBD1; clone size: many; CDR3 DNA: TGCAGTGCACAGGACAGGGTTTCAACCGGGGAGCTGTTTTTT; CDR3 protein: CSAQDRVSTGELFF
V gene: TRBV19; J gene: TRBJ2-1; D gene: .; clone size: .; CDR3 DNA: TGTGCCAGTAGCATAGGGTGGGAGTCGACCTACAATGAGCAGTTCTTC; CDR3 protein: CASSIGWESTYNEQFF
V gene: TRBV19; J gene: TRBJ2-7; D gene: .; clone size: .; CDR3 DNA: TGTGCCAGTAGTATAGAAGCGGAGGGCGTCTACGAGCAGTACTTC; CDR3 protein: CASSIEAEGVYEQYF
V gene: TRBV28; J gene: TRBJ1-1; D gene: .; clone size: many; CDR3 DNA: TGTGCCAGCAGCCAAGTGTCAGGGGTAGCTTTCTTT; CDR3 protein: CASSQVSGVAFF
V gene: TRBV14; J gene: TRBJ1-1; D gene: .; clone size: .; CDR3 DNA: TGTGCCAGCAGCTACAGGGTACCGGCTGAAGCTTTCTTT; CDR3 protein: CASSYRVPAEAFF
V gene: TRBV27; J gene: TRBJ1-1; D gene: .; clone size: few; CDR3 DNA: TGTGCCAGCAGTTTATTCCAGGGGTATGCGAACACTGAAGCTTTCTTT; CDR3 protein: CASSLFQGYANTEAFF
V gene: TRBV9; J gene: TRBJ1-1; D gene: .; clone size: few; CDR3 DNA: TGTGCCAGCAACATGATACAGGGGAACACTGAAGCTTTCTTT; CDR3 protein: CASNMIQGNTEAFF
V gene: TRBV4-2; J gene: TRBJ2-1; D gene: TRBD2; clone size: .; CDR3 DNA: TGTGCCAGCAGCCAACTAGCGGGAGTTCGGAATGAGCAGTTCTTC; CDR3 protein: CASSQLAGVRNEQFF
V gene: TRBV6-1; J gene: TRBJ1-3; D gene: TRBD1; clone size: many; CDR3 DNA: TGTGCCAGCAGAGTTGGGACAGGCCACTCTGAAAACACCATATATTTT; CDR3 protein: CASRVGTGHSENTIYF
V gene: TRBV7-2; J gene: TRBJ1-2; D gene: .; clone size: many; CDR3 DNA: TGTGCCAGCAGCTTAGGAGGCGGATACTATGGCTACACCTTC; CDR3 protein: CASSLGGGYYGYTF
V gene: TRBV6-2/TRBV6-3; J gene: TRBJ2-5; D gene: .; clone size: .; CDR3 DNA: TGTGCCAGCAGCCGGTTGAGGGTTAGGGAGACCCAGTACTTC; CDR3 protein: CASSRLRVRETQYF
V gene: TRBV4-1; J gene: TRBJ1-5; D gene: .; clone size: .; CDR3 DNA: TGCGCCAGCAGCCCCTTCCCCGAAACCCTCAATCAGCCCCAGCATTTT; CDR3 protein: CASSPFPETLNQPQHF
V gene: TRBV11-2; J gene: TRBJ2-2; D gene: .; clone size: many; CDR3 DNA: TGTGCCAGCAGCCCCTGGCTGCGGGGCAAGAACACCGGGGAGCTGTTTTTT; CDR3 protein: CASSPWLRGKNTGELFF
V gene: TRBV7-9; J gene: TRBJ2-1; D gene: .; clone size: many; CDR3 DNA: TGTGCCATCACGATTCCAACGGAGCAGGATGAGCAGTTCTTC; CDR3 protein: CAITIPTEQDEQFF
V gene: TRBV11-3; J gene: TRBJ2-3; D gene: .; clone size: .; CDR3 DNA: TGTGCCAGCAGCATGGGGGGGCTAGGTGGAACAGATACGCAGTATTTT; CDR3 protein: CASSMGGLGGTDTQYF
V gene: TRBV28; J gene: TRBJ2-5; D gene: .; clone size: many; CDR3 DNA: TGTGCCAGCAGTTTAGGGTGGGCTTTACAGTACTTC; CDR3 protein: CASSLGWALQYF
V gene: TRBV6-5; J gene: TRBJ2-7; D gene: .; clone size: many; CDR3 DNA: TGTGCCAGCAGTTACGAAGGCCGAGGGGCCTACGAGCAGTACTTC; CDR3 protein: CASSYEGRGAYEQYF
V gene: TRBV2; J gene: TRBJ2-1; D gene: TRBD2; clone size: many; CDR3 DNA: TGTGCCAGCAGTGAGGGACTAGCGGGAGGACCTGTTTACAATGAGCAGTTCTTC; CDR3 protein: CASSEGLAGGPVYNEQFF
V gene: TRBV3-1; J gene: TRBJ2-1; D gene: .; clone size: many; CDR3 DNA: TGTGCCAGCAGCCAGAGACAGGTCGATTACAATGAGCAGTTCTTC; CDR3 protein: CASSQRQVDYNEQFF
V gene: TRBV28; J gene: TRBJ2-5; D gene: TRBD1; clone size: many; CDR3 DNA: TGTGCCAGCAAGGATCTCCGGGGACAGGGGGAAGAGACCCAGTACTTC; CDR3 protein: CASKDLRGQGEETQYF
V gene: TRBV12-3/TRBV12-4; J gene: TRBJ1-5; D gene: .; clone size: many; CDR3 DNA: TGTGCCAGCAGGCCCGGGACACTGAATCAGCCCCAGCATTTT; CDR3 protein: CASRPGTLNQPQHF
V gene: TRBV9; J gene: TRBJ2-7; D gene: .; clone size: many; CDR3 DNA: TGTGCCAGCAGCGTAAGGGGCGAGAGCTCCTACGAGCAGTACTTC; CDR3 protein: CASSVRGESSYEQYF